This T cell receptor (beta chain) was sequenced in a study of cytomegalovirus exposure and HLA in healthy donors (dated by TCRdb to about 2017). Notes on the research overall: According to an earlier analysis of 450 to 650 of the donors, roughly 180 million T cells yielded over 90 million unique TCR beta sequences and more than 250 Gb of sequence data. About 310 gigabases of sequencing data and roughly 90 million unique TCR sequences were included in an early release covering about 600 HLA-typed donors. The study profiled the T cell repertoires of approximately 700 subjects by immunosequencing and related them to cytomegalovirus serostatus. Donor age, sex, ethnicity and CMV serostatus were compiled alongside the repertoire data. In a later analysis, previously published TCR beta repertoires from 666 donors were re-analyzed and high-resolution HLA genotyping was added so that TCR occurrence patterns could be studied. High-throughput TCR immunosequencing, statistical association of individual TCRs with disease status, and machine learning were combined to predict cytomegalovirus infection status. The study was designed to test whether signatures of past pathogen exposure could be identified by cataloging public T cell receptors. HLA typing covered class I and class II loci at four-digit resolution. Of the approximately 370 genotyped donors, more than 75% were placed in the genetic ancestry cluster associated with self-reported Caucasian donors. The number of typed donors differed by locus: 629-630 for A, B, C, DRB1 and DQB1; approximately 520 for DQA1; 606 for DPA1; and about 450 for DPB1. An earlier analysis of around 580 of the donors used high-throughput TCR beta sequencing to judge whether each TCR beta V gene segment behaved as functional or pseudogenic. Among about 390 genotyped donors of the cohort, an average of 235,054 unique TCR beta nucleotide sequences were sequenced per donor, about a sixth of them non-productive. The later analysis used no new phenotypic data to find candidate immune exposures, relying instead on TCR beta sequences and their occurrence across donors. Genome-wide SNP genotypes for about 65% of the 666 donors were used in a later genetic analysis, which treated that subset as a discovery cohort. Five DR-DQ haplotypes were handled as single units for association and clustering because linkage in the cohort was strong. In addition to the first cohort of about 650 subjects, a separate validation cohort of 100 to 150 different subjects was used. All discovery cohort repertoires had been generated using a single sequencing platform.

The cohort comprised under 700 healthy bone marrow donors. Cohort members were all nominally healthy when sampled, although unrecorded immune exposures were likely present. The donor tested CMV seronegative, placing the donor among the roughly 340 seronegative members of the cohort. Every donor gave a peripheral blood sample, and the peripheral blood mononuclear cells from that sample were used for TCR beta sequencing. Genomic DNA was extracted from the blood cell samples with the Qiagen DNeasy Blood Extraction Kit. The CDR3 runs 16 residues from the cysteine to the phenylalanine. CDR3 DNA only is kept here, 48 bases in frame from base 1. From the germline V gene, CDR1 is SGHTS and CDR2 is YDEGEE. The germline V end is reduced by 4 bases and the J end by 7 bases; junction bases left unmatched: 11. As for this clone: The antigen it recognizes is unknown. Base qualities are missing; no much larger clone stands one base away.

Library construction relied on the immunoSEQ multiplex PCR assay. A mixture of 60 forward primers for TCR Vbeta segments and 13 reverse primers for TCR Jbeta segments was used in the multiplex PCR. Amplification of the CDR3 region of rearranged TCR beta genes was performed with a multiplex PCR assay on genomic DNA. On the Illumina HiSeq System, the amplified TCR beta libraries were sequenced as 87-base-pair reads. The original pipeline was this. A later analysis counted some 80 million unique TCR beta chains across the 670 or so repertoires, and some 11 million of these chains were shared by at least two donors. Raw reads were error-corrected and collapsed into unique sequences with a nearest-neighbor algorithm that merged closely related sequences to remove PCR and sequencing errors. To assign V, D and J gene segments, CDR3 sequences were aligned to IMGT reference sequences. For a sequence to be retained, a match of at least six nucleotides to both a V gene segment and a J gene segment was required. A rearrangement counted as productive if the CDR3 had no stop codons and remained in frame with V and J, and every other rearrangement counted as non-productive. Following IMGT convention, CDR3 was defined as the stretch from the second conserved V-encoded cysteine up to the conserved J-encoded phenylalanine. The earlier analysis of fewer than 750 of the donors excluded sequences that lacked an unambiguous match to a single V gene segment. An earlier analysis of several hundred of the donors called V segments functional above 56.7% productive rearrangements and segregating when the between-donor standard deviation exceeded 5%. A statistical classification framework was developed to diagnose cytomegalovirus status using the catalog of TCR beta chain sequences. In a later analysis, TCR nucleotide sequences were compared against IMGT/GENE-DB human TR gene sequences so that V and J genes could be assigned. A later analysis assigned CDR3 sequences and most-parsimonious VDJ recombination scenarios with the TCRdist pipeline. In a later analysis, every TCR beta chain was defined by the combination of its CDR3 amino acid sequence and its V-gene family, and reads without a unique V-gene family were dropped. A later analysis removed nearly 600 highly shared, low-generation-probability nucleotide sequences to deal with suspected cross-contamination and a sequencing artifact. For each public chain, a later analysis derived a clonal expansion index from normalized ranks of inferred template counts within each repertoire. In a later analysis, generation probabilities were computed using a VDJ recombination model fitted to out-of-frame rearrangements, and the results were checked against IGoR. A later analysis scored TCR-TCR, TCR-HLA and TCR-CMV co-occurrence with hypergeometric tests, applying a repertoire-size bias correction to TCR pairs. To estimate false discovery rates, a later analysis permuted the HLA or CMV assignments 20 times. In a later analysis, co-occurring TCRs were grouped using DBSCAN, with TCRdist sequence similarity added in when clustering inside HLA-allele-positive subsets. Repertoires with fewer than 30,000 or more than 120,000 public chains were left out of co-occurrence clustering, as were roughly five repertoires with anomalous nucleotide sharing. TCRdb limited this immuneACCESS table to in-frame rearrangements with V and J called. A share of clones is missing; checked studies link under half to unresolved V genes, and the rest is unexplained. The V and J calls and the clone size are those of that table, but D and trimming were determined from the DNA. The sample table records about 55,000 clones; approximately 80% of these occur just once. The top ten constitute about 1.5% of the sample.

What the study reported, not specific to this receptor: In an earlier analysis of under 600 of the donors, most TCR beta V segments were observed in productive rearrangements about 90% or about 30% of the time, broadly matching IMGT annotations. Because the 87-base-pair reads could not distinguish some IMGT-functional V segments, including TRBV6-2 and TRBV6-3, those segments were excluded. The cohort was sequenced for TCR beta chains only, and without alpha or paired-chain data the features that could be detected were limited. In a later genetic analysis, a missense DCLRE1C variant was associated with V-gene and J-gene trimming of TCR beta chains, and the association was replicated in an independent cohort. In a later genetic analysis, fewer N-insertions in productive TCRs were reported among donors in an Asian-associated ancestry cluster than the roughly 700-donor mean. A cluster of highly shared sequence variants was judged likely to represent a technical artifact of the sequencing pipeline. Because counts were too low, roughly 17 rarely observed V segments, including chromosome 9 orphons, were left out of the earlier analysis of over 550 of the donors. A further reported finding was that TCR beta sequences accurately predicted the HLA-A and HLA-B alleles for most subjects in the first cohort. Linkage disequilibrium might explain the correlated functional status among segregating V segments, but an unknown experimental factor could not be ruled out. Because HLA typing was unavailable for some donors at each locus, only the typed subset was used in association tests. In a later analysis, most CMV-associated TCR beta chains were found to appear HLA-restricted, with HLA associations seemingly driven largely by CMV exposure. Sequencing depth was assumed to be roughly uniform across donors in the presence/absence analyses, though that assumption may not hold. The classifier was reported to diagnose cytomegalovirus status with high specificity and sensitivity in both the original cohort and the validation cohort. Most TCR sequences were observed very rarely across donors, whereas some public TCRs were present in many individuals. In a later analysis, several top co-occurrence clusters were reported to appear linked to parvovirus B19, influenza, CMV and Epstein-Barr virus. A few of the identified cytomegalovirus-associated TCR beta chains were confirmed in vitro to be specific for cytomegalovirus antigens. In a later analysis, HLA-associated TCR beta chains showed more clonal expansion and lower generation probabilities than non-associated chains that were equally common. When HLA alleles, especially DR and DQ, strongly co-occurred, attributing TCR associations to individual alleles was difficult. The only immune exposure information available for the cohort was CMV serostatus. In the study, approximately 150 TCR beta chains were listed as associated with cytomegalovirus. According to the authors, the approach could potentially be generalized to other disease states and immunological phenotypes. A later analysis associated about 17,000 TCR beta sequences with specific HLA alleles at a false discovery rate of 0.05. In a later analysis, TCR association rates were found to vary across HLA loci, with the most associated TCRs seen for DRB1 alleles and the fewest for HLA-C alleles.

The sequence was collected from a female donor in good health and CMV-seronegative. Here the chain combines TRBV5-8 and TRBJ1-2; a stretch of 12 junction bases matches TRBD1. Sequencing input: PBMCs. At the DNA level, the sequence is TGTGCCAGCAGCCCCCTTCTGGGACAGGGGGCAGTTGGCTACACCTTC. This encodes CASSPLLGQGAVGYTF.